The text below deals with one T cell receptor beta chain. The clone's antigen remains unknown. Qualities for individual bases were not recorded, and no much larger clone is one base off. The germline V gene (reference sequence) sets CDR1 to MNHEY and CDR2 to SMNVEV. The CDR3 numbers 16 residues from cysteine through phenylalanine. The sequence is cut down to CDR3 DNA, 48 bases in frame from base 1. V is shortened by 3 bases, J by 7 bases, and the region joining them spans 18 bases. Libraries came from the immunoSEQ multiplex PCR assay. The multiplex PCR relied on a mix of 60 forward primers for TCR Vbeta segments and 13 reverse primers for TCR Jbeta segments. The CDR3 region of rearranged TCR beta genes was amplified from genomic DNA by a multiplex PCR assay. The Illumina HiSeq System was used to sequence the amplified TCR beta libraries as 87-base-pair reads. As for how the authors treated the data: A later analysis counted tens of millions of unique TCR beta chains across the 700 or so repertoires, and 9.5 million to 11 million of these chains were shared by at least two donors. Raw reads were error-corrected and collapsed into unique sequences with a nearest-neighbor algorithm that merged closely related sequences to remove PCR and sequencing errors. V, D and J gene segments were assigned by aligning CDR3 sequences to IMGT reference sequences. For a sequence to be retained, a match of at least six nucleotides was required to both a V gene segment and a J gene segment. Rearrangements were classified as productive when the CDR3 lacked stop codons and remained in frame with V and J, and all other rearrangements were classified as non-productive. CDR3 was defined according to IMGT convention as the region running from the second conserved V-encoded cysteine to the conserved J-encoded phenylalanine. Sequences without an unambiguous match to a single V gene segment were excluded from the earlier analysis of 587 of the donors. In an earlier analysis of a few hundred of the donors, a V segment was called functional when productive rearrangements were above 56.7%, and segregating when the standard deviation between donors exceeded 5%. To diagnose cytomegalovirus status from the catalog of TCR beta chain sequences, a statistical classification framework was built. V and J gene assignment, in a later analysis, came from comparing TCR nucleotide sequences with IMGT/GENE-DB human TR gene sequences. In a later analysis, CDR3 sequences and most-parsimonious VDJ recombination scenarios were assigned using the TCRdist pipeline. A later analysis defined each TCR beta chain by its CDR3 amino acid sequence plus V-gene family, and excluded reads lacking a unique V-gene family. In a later analysis, fewer than 600 highly shared, low-generation-probability nucleotide sequences were removed to address suspected cross-contamination and a sequencing artifact. A later analysis calculated a clonal expansion index for each public chain from normalized within-repertoire ranks of inferred template counts. In a later analysis, generation probabilities were computed with a VDJ recombination model fitted to out-of-frame rearrangements, and the resulting probabilities were checked against IGoR. A later analysis scored TCR-TCR, TCR-HLA and TCR-CMV co-occurrence with hypergeometric tests, applying a repertoire-size bias correction to TCR pairs. In a later analysis, false discovery rates were estimated by permuting HLA or CMV assignments 20 times. A later analysis grouped co-occurring TCRs with DBSCAN, adding TCRdist sequence similarity when clustering within HLA-allele-positive subsets. Repertoires with fewer than 30,000 or more than 120,000 public chains, plus five repertoires with anomalous nucleotide sharing, were excluded from co-occurrence clustering. The clones in this table, taken by TCRdb from immuneACCESS, are in-frame only. Not every clone is retained; where verified, under half of the shortfall comes from an unresolved V gene, and the cause of the rest is unknown. D and trimming come from the DNA, and the V and J calls and clone size come from that table. For this sample the table gives around 130,000 clones, of which 75% to 90% were detected only once. The top ten clones comprise 5.5% to 7% of the sample.

The data originate from a study of cytomegalovirus exposure and HLA in healthy donors (dated by TCRdb to about 2017). As for the study more broadly: An earlier analysis of roughly 610 of the donors reported about 280 Gb of sequence data and around 120 million unique TCR beta sequences obtained from around 190 million T cells. An early release covering roughly 580 HLA-typed donors comprised about 300 gigabases of sequencing data and around 80 million unique TCR sequences. Of the 398 genotyped donors, 65% to 90% were placed in the genetic ancestry cluster associated with self-reported Caucasian donors. The study aimed to test whether cataloging public T cell receptors could reveal signatures of past pathogen exposure. Using immunosequencing, the study profiled T cell repertoires from 640 or so subjects and related those repertoires to cytomegalovirus serostatus. Along with the roughly 670-subject first cohort, a separate validation cohort of over a hundred different subjects was used. To predict cytomegalovirus infection status, the study combined high-throughput TCR immunosequencing, statistical association of individual TCRs with disease status, and machine learning. To study patterns of TCR occurrence, a later analysis re-analyzed previously published TCR beta repertoires from several hundred donors and added high-resolution HLA genotyping. Rather than drawing on any new phenotypic data, the later analysis identified candidate immune exposures from TCR beta sequences and the way those sequences occurred across donors. In an earlier analysis of 500 to 650 of the donors, high-throughput TCR beta sequencing was used to judge whether each TCR beta V gene segment behaved as functional or pseudogenic. Alongside the repertoire data, information on donor age, sex, ethnicity and CMV serostatus was compiled. A later genetic analysis took genome-wide SNP genotypes for 398 of the 666 donors and used that subset as a discovery cohort. Every repertoire in the discovery cohort had been generated on one and the same sequencing platform. HLA typing covered class I and class II loci at four-digit resolution. Typing coverage differed by locus: A, B, C, DRB1 and DQB1 were typed in about 629-630 donors, DQA1 in about 500, DPA1 in around 610, and DPB1 in approximately 450. Roughly 5 DR-DQ haplotypes were handled as single units for association and clustering, since linkage in the cohort was strong. Among 300 to 450 genotyped donors of the cohort, an average of 235,054 unique TCR beta nucleotide sequences were sequenced per donor, around 20% of them non-productive.

The cohort consisted of some 670 healthy bone marrow donors. At the time of sampling, all cohort members were nominally healthy, though unrecorded immune exposures were likely present. The donor was CMV seropositive and was included in the group of 250 to 300 seropositive cohort members. A peripheral blood sample was collected from each donor, and TCR beta sequencing was performed on peripheral blood mononuclear cells. Genomic DNA was extracted from the blood cell samples with the Qiagen DNeasy Blood Extraction Kit. What the study reported, not specific to this receptor: A group of highly shared sequence variants was considered likely to be a technical artifact of the sequencing pipeline. The study gave a list of roughly 150 TCR beta chains associated with cytomegalovirus. In a later genetic analysis, fewer N-insertions in productive TCRs were reported among donors in an Asian-associated ancestry cluster than the approximately 630-donor mean. The authors suggested that the approach could potentially be generalized to other disease states and immunological phenotypes. In a later analysis, TCR association rates were found to vary across HLA loci, with the most associated TCRs seen for DRB1 alleles and the fewest for HLA-C alleles. Compared with equally common non-associated chains, HLA-associated TCR beta chains in a later analysis were more clonally expanded and had lower generation probabilities. According to a later analysis, most CMV-associated TCR beta chains appeared to be HLA-restricted, and the HLA associations seemed to be driven largely by CMV exposure. When HLA alleles, especially DR and DQ, strongly co-occurred, attributing TCR associations to individual alleles was difficult. A later analysis reported that several top co-occurrence clusters appeared linked to parvovirus B19, influenza, CMV and Epstein-Barr virus. CMV serostatus was the only immune exposure information available for the cohort. While some public TCRs were present in many individuals, most TCR sequences turned up only very rarely across donors. In an earlier analysis of roughly 500 of the donors, most TCR beta V segments appeared in productive rearrangements about 87% or about 30% of the time, broadly matching IMGT annotations. In this cohort, only TCR beta chains were sequenced, and detectable features were limited by the absence of alpha or paired-chain data. Linkage disequilibrium might explain the correlated functional status among segregating V segments, but an unknown experimental factor could not be ruled out. Because HLA typing was unavailable for some donors at each locus, only the typed subset was used in association tests. Some IMGT-functional V segments, including TRBV6-2 and TRBV6-3, could not be distinguished by the 87-base-pair reads and were therefore excluded. A later genetic analysis associated a missense DCLRE1C variant with V-gene and J-gene trimming of TCR beta chains, and an independent cohort replicated the association. The classifier was reported to diagnose cytomegalovirus status with high specificity and sensitivity in both the original and validation cohorts. In vitro tests confirmed that three of the cytomegalovirus-associated TCR beta chains recognize cytomegalovirus antigens. The earlier analysis of approximately 540 of the donors excluded 15 to 20 rarely observed V segments, including chromosome 9 orphons, because counts were too low. At a false discovery rate of 0.05, a later analysis linked around 17,000 TCR beta sequences to specific HLA alleles. A further reported finding was that TCR beta sequences accurately predicted the HLA-A and HLA-B alleles for most subjects in the first cohort. Sequencing depth was assumed to be roughly uniform across donors in the presence/absence analyses, though that assumption may not hold.

What was sequenced was PBMCs. The clonotype comes from a woman aged 40 to 50 in good health and CMV-seropositive. The chain couples TRBV27 to TRBJ1-4; confidence is insufficient to name the D gene. The CDR3 loop reads CASSFNAPNGAEKLFF. The nucleotides read TGTGCCAGCAGTTTTAACGCCCCGAACGGAGCTGAAAAACTGTTTTTT.